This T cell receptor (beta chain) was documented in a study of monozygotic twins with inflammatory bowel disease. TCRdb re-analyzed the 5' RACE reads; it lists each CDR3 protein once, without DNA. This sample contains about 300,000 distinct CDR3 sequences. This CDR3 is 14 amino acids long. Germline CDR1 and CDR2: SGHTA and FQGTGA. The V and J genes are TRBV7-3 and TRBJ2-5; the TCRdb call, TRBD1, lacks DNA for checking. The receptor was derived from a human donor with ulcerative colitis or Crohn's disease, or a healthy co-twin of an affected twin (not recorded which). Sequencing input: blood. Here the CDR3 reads CASSPTTGQETQYF.